The 30 T cell receptor beta chains below all came from one sample that was sequenced in a study of identical twins. From the 5' RACE reads, TCRdb called clonotypes with MiXCR, one entry per CDR3 protein. The repertoire holds roughly 690,000 distinct CDR3 sequences, with over 5% as singletons. Sequencing was performed on naive T cells sorted from blood. These receptors came from a man aged 18-30 years in good health.

This sequence joins TRBV7-8 and TRBJ2-7; 9 nucleotides match TRBD1. J gave up 2 bases and V 3 bases, and 11 bases lay outside the gene matches. The CDR3 is 17 amino acids. The germline V gene encodes CDR1 SGHVS and CDR2 FQNEAQ. The CDR3 sequence is CASSFTPGQGRTYEQYV. The CDR3 bases are TGTGCCAGCAGCTTCACACCGGGACAGGGTAGGACCTACGAGCAGTACGTC.

This clonotype was detected ten times or more. DNA for the CDR3: TGCAGTGCTAGAGATGCGGCATGGGGCTACAATGAGCAGTTCTTC. This gives the protein CSARDAAWGYNEQFF. This chain links TRBV20-1 with TRBJ2-1, with unresolved D. The germline CDR1 and CDR2 sequences are DFQATT and SNEGSKA (reference sequence). This CDR3 region has 15 residues. Trimming pared 0 bases from V and 3 bases from J, leaving 12 bases between.

This clonotype has at least ten counts. The chain couples TRBV6-2 or TRBV6-3 to TRBJ2-7, with D maybe TRBD1 (6 bases). The CDR3 runs 16 residues. Trimming removed 4 bases from V and 6 bases from J, with 22 bases in between. The germline V gene encodes CDR1 MNHEY and CDR2 SVGEGT. CDR3 loop: CASSFSVATGLGEQYV. The CDR3 DNA sequence: TGTGCCAGCAGTTTTTCTGTCGCTACAGGGCTGGGCGAGCAGTACGTC.

In its sample, this clonotype was seen many times. The chain carries TRBV9 and TRBJ2-1; TRBD2 matches at 7 bases. Trimming took 4 bases from V and 4 from J; bases not matched to a gene: 5. The CDR3 is 14 amino acids. Per germline, CDR1 SGDLS and CDR2 YYNGEE. CDR3 amino acids: CASSFGTTYNEQFF. The CDR3 DNA is TGTGCCAGCAGCTTCGGGACTACGTACAATGAGCAGTTCTTC.

This clonotype has at least ten counts. The chain is built from TRBV11-1 and TRBJ2-2; D not resolved. Germline-derived CDR1 and CDR2 are SGHAT and FQDESV (reference sequence). The CDR3 has 17 residues. The germline V and J ends were trimmed by 1 base and 0 bases, with 12 bases remaining between them. CDR3 DNA: TGTGCCAGCAGCTTAGTCGGTCTAGGGACGAACACCGGGGAGCTGTTTTTT. This codes for CASSLVGLGTNTGELFF.

Regarding this clonotype: One end of the junction fails to match germline, which may point to a read error. This chain links TRBV10-3 with TRBJ2-1; D gene ambiguous. From germline, CDR1 is ENHRY and CDR2 SYGVKD. The CDR3 has 16 residues. The CDR3 region has the DNA TGTGCCAGCCACGATGGGTACCCTGACCAACACAATGAGCTGTTCTTC. It specifies CASHDGYPDQHNELFF.

This clonotype was counted between two and nine times. The V and J genes are TRBV16 and TRBJ2-1, with D unclear. The germline V gene encodes CDR1 KGHSY and CDR2 FQNENV. V was trimmed by 0 bases and J by 10 bases, leaving 10 bases between them. The CDR3 contains 13 residues. As DNA, the CDR3 is TGTGCCAGCAGCCAATCGGTCCCAACAGAGCAGTTCTTC. Translation gives CASSQSVPTEQFF. Full variable domain (rest looked up from reference TRBV16 and TRBJ2-1): GEEVAQTPKHLVRGEGQKAKLYCAPIKGHSYVFWYQQVLKNEFKFLISFQNENVFDETGMPKERFSAKCLPNSPCSLEIQATKLEDSAVYFCASSQSVPTEQFFGPGTRLTVL.

This clonotype occurred many times. This chain joins TRBV20-1 and TRBJ2-7; the D is unclear. V was cut by 4 bases and J by 6 bases, with 10 bases left in between. In germline, CDR1 is DFQATT, CDR2 SNEGSKA (reference sequence). The CDR3 has 11 residues. The CDR3 sequence: CSAIVNGEQYF. CDR3 bases: TGCAGTGCTATCGTTAACGGCGAGCAGTACTTC.

The chain is built from TRBV7-9 and TRBJ1-5, with D possibly being TRBD1 (6 bases). V lost 5 bases to trimming and J lost 3 bases, with 11 bases between them. Germline-derived CDR1 and CDR2 are SEHNR and FQNEAQ (reference sequence). The CDR3 has 14 amino acids. The CDR3 nucleotides are TGTGCCAGCAGCGACGGGGGGCTCAATCAGCCCCAGCATTTT. Translated, it gives CASSDGGLNQPQHF.

This clonotype occurred many times. The V and J genes are TRBV4-1 and TRBJ2-1, with D possibly matching TRBD2 (5 bases). The CDR3 length is 15 residues. Germline CDR1 is MGHRA and CDR2 is YSYEKL. Trimming removed 0 bases from V and 6 bases from J, with 12 bases in between. The CDR3, as DNA: TGCGCCAGCAGCCAAGATCCGGGGATCCGCAATGAGCAGTTCTTC. Translating it yields CASSQDPGIRNEQFF.

This clonotype was seen many times. The chain couples TRBV6-5 to TRBJ2-5; 8 positions agree with TRBD2. V lost 4 bases and J lost 4; bases outside the gene matches: 17. Looked up from germline, CDR1 is MNHEY and CDR2 is SVGAGI. The CDR3 length is 18 residues. As DNA, the CDR3 is TGTGCCAGCAGTTCCTACCAGTTACAGCGGGGGCTGTTAGAGACCCAGTACTTC. Amino acids: CASSSYQLQRGLLETQYF.

This clonotype was observed many times. The chain has TRBV5-1 and TRBJ2-1, with 7 bases that match TRBD2. The CDR3 contains 14 residues. CDR1 and CDR2 (germline): SGHRS, YFSETQ. The trim removed 3 bases at V and 7 bases at J, leaving 7 bases unmatched. The CDR3 DNA sequence: TGCGCCAGCAGCTCCCTTACTAGCGAGAATGAGCAGTTCTTC. Encoded protein: CASSSLTSENEQFF.

This chain uses TRBV20-1 with TRBJ2-5; D is undetermined. CDR1 and CDR2 from the germline V gene are DFQATT and SNEGSKA (reference sequence). The ends were cut back, 0 bases at V and 5 bases at J, with 13 bases in the middle. There are 14 residues in the CDR3. The CDR3 region is CSARDLGRWETQYF. Here the CDR3 DNA reads TGCAGTGCTAGAGATCTGGGCCGTTGGGAGACCCAGTACTTC.

This clonotype has only a few counts. J is TRBJ2-7 and V is TRBV21-1. TRBV21-1 is tagged as a pseudogene. CDR3 length equals 9 residues. The CDR3 nucleotides read TGTGCCAGCAATTCTGAGCAGTACTTC. Translation: CASNSEQYF.

In its sample, this clonotype was seen many times. CDR3 DNA: TGTGCCAGCAGTGAATCGGGGGCGATCTACGAGCAGTACTTC. Its protein product is CASSESGAIYEQYF. V gene TRBV25-1 combines with J gene TRBJ2-7; perhaps D is TRBD1 or TRBD2 (6 bases each). CDR3 length: 14 amino acids. Trimming left V 1 base short and J 3 bases short, with 10 bases between. Looked up from germline, CDR1 is MGHDK and CDR2 is SYGVNS.

This clonotype was counted between two and nine times. The chain links TRBV12-3 or TRBV12-4 to TRBJ1-1; a weak D match, TRBD1 (6 bases). The CDR3 extends over 13 amino acids. Trimming stripped 7 bases from V and 6 bases from J, with 15 bases between. CDR3 in DNA: TGTGCCAGCACCTGGGGGGGCGTGGCTGAAGCTTTCTTT. This gives the protein CASTWGGVAEAFF.

This clonotype was picked up many times. The chain links TRBV12-3 or TRBV12-4 to TRBJ2-3, with 7 positions matching TRBD2. The junction had 12 bases not matched to a gene; V was cut back by 8 bases and J by 7 bases. There are 14 residues in the CDR3. The DNA of the CDR3 is TGTGCCAGCCTTAGGTCTAGCGGCAATAATACGCAGTATTTT. It yields the protein CASLRSSGNNTQYF.

The chain joins TRBV7-2 to TRBJ1-1; D unresolved. The CDR3 is 14 amino acids. The V gene lost 6 bases and the J gene lost 0 bases, with 11 bases spanning the gap. CDR1 and CDR2 (germline): SGHTA, FQGNSA. CDR3 in DNA: TGTGCCAGCAGTAAACTGACTCTGAACACTGAAGCTTTCTTT. Translated, it gives CASSKLTLNTEAFF.

The sample holds many counts of this clonotype. V and J are TRBV6-5 and TRBJ1-1, with unresolved D. Germline V gene data show CDR1 as MNHEY and CDR2 as SVGAGI. This CDR3 has 15 residues. Deletions cut 0 bases from V and 3 bases from J, with 11 bases between. In DNA, the CDR3 is TGTGCCAGCAGTTACTCGGGTCGGGAGGACACTGAAGCTTTCTTT. This sequence encodes CASSYSGREDTEAFF.

The J gene is TRBJ2-3, the V gene TRBV30, with 7 bases fitting TRBD1. The CDR3 contains 13 residues. CDR1 and CDR2 (germline): GTSNPN, SVGIG (reference sequence). Trimming at V came to 2 bases and at J to 4 bases, leaving 3 bases not matched to a gene. The CDR3 sequence is CAWSYQGADTQYF. CDR3 coding DNA: TGTGCCTGGAGTTACCAGGGGGCAGATACGCAGTATTTT.

This clonotype was recorded many times. This chain links TRBV27 with TRBJ2-7, with TRBD2 as a possible D gene (5 bases). Germline V gene data show CDR1 as MNHEY and CDR2 as SMNVEV (reference sequence). The CDR3 runs to 14 residues. V lost 5 bases and J lost 2, with 13 bases in between. CDR3 DNA sequence: TGTGCCAGCAGTCCCGACTACCGCACCTACGAGCAGTACTTC. Protein sequence: CASSPDYRTYEQYF.

V is TRBV7-6 and J is TRBJ2-2; D is unclear. CDR3 length: 16 residues. V dropped 5 bases and J dropped 2 bases, with 15 bases sitting between them. CDR1 and CDR2 from the germline V gene are SGHVS and FNYEAQ. This CDR3 reads CASSRVPRFNTGELFF. The DNA of the CDR3 is TGTGCCAGCAGCCGCGTGCCTAGATTTAACACCGGGGAGCTGTTTTTT.

This chain uses TRBV11-2 with TRBJ2-5; D is unclear. Germline assignment: CDR1 SGHAT and CDR2 FQNNGV. CDR3 length: 16 residues. With 1 base removed from V and 1 base from J, the gap between germline ends came to 13 bases. The CDR3 loop is CASSLVSPPPQETQYF. CDR3 coding DNA: TGTGCCAGCAGCTTAGTGAGTCCTCCACCCCAAGAGACCCAGTACTTC.

The CDR3 region is CSASTPGLAGVGAHNEQFF. The CDR3 DNA follows: TGCAGTGCTAGTACACCGGGACTAGCGGGAGTAGGGGCCCACAATGAGCAGTTCTTC. The chain recombines TRBV20-1 with TRBJ2-1; 14 nucleotides align to TRBD2. From germline, CDR1 is DFQATT and CDR2 SNEGSKA (reference sequence). This CDR3 has 19 amino acids. The junction had 15 bases not matched to a gene; V was cut back by 3 bases and J by 5 bases.

This clonotype was found many times. The V gene is TRBV12-3 or TRBV12-4, the J gene TRBJ2-3; tentative D call: TRBD2 (6 bases). V lost 7 bases to trimming and J lost 3 bases, with 11 bases between them. This CDR3 comprises 13 residues. The CDR3 region has the DNA TGTGCCAGCATATCGGGGGATACAGATACGCAGTATTTT. This gives the protein CASISGDTDTQYF.

This clonotype was seen only a few times. This chain uses TRBV3-1 with TRBJ2-2, with TRBD1 identical over 8 bases. CDR1 and CDR2 from the germline V gene are LGHDT and YNNKEL (reference sequence). This CDR3 is built from 16 residues. The V and J ends lost 1 base and 5 bases, in that order; junction bases with no gene match: 6. The CDR3 region has the DNA TGTGCCAGCAGCCAAGGTTGGACAGGGTTTACCGGGGAGCTGTTTTTT. It is translated as CASSQGWTGFTGELFF.

This clonotype was seen many times. The chain joins TRBV29-1 to TRBJ1-2; D is undetermined. From germline, CDR1 is SQVTM and CDR2 ANQGSEA. The CDR3 runs 15 residues. V lost 4 bases, J lost 4 bases, and 19 bases lay in between. DNA for the CDR3: TGCAGCGTTGTTGGCATGGCCGAGCTACCCTATGGCTACACCTTC. Protein sequence: CSVVGMAELPYGYTF.

This clonotype was picked up many times. The chain carries TRBV5-1 and TRBJ1-1, with unresolved D. The CDR3 covers 13 residues. V gave up 1 base and J gave up 1 base, with 5 bases separating them. Germline V gene lookup returns CDR1 SGHRS and CDR2 YFSETQ. The CDR3 DNA sequence: TGCGCCAGCAGCTTGAACAGGAACACTGAAGCTTTCTTT. It translates to CASSLNRNTEAFF.

This chain joins TRBV4-3 and TRBJ2-7; D might be TRBD1 (6 bases). Germline-derived CDR1 and CDR2 are LGHNA and YSLEER. This CDR3 contains 17 residues. Trimming removed 0 bases from V and 0 bases from J, with 15 bases in between. As DNA, the CDR3 is TGCGCCAGCAGCCAAGATGAGACAGGAACCATCTCCTACGAGCAGTACTTC. It yields the protein CASSQDETGTISYEQYF.

This clonotype has ten or more counts. J is TRBJ2-2 and V is TRBV4-2; D unresolved. Trimming took off 1 base at V and 1 base at J, with 10 bases between the two ends. CDR3 length: 16 amino acids. Looked up from germline, CDR1 is LGHNA and CDR2 is YNFKEQ. CDR3 in DNA: TGTGCCAGCAGCCAAGGCTTGGCTGAGAACACCGGGGAGCTGTTTTTT. It yields the protein CASSQGLAENTGELFF.